This T cell receptor (beta chain) was observed in a study of spatial heterogeneity in lung cancer. The overall study: Within raw reads, each unique TCR and UMI combination appeared on average more than ten times.

Unique molecular identifiers tagged every individual TCR cDNA molecule. TCRdb used MiXCR to reprocess the 5' RACE reads, holding one entry per CDR3 protein. The table records over 45,000 distinct CDR3 sequences, less than 6% of them present only once. As for time point: sample taken at primary tumor resection. Sequencing of whole RNA from tumor, nontumor lung or frozen PBMC involved no sorting. V lost 3 bases and J 0 bases, leaving 9 bases between the germline ends. The CDR3 sequence is 15 residues long. Germline CDR1 SGHDN, CDR2 FVKESK. This clonotype has at least ten counts. The chain joins TRBV14 to TRBJ2-1; D might be TRBD1 (6 bases). Here the sequenced sample was PBMCs, taken at surgery. The sequence came from a male donor with early-stage non-small cell lung cancer. The CDR3 here is CASSQRQASYNEQFF. The CDR3 nucleotides read TGTGCCAGCAGCCAGAGACAGGCCTCCTACAATGAGCAGTTCTTC.